This is a list of T cell receptor beta chains from one sample in a study of T cell responses to AZD1222 COVID-19 vaccine. Libraries were prepared by immunoSEQ multiplex PCR; TCRdb keeps only in-frame clonotypes and omits some of them. This sample yields 120,000 or so clones, of which 80% to 90% are seen a single time; more than 5.5% belongs to the top ten. Sequenced material: peripheral blood, taken on day 0 of AZD1222 vaccination. The receptors were gathered from an adult in good health. The CDR3 runs from the conserved cysteine through the conserved F or W. D genes are given only for firm matches. A row's size may be missing; if present it is once, few, many or a size class.

d_call: NA; j_call: TRBJ1-1; v_call: TRBV5-5; clone_size: NA; cdr3_aa: CASSSSGTPNTEAFF; cdr3_nt: TGTGCCAGCAGCTCGTCCGGGACACCGAACACTGAAGCTTTCTTT
d_call: NA; j_call: TRBJ2-1; v_call: TRBV19; clone_size: NA; cdr3_aa: CASSIAGVNEQFF; cdr3_nt: TGTGCCAGTAGTATAGCGGGAGTCAATGAGCAGTTCTTC
d_call: NA; j_call: TRBJ2-7; v_call: TRBV29-1; clone_size: NA; cdr3_aa: CSVRQSISYEQYF; cdr3_nt: TGCAGCGTTCGACAGAGTATCTCCTACGAGCAGTACTTC
d_call: NA; j_call: TRBJ2-2; v_call: TRBV9; clone_size: NA; cdr3_aa: CASSAGGELFF; cdr3_nt: TGTGCCAGCAGCGCGGGCGGGGAGCTGTTTTTT
d_call: NA; j_call: TRBJ2-3; v_call: TRBV28; clone_size: NA; cdr3_aa: CASKYWGSTDTQYF; cdr3_nt: TGTGCCAGCAAGTACTGGGGGAGCACAGATACGCAGTATTTT
d_call: NA; j_call: TRBJ1-5; v_call: TRBV2; clone_size: NA; cdr3_aa: CASRGDQPQHF; cdr3_nt: TGTGCCAGCAGGGGTGATCAGCCCCAGCATTTT
d_call: NA; j_call: TRBJ1-2; v_call: TRBV5-4; clone_size: NA; cdr3_aa: CASSLDGHYGYTF; cdr3_nt: TGTGCCAGCAGCTTGGACGGACACTATGGCTACACCTTC
d_call: TRBD1; j_call: TRBJ2-1; v_call: TRBV2; clone_size: NA; cdr3_aa: CASSDGTGAPYNEQFF; cdr3_nt: TGTGCCAGCAGTGACGGGACAGGGGCTCCCTACAATGAGCAGTTCTTC
d_call: NA; j_call: TRBJ1-2; v_call: TRBV28; clone_size: once; cdr3_aa: CASSFQPNYGYTF; cdr3_nt: TGTGCCAGCAGTTTTCAACCTAACTATGGCTACACCTTC
d_call: NA; j_call: TRBJ1-3; v_call: TRBV4-1; clone_size: NA; cdr3_aa: CASSQVSGTKASGNTIYF; cdr3_nt: TGCGCCAGCAGCCAGGTTTCCGGGACGAAAGCCTCTGGAAACACCATATATTTT
d_call: TRBD2; j_call: TRBJ2-7; v_call: TRBV10-3; clone_size: NA; cdr3_aa: CAISESLAGPSSYEQYF; cdr3_nt: TGTGCCATCAGTGAGTCTTTAGCGGGTCCGAGCTCCTACGAGCAGTACTTC
d_call: NA; j_call: TRBJ1-5; v_call: TRBV7-2; clone_size: NA; cdr3_aa: CASSSPVYYGSQPQHF; cdr3_nt: TGTGCCAGCAGCTCACCAGTGTACTATGGGAGTCAGCCCCAGCATTTT
d_call: NA; j_call: TRBJ2-1; v_call: TRBV30; clone_size: NA; cdr3_aa: CAWSVFTKGNEQFF; cdr3_nt: TGTGCCTGGAGTGTTTTTACTAAGGGCAATGAGCAGTTCTTC
d_call: TRBD1; j_call: TRBJ1-2; v_call: TRBV7-9; clone_size: NA; cdr3_aa: CASSQGQGNYGYTF; cdr3_nt: TGTGCCAGCAGCCAGGGACAGGGAAACTATGGCTACACCTTC
d_call: NA; j_call: TRBJ1-1; v_call: TRBV30; clone_size: NA; cdr3_aa: CAWSHRSRGPEAFF; cdr3_nt: TGTGCCTGGAGCCATCGAAGCAGGGGCCCTGAAGCTTTCTTT
d_call: TRBD2; j_call: TRBJ2-3; v_call: TRBV5-1; clone_size: NA; cdr3_aa: CASSTGLAAGTDTQYF; cdr3_nt: TGCGCCAGCAGCACGGGACTAGCGGCGGGGACAGATACGCAGTATTTT
d_call: NA; j_call: TRBJ2-1; v_call: TRBV6-6; clone_size: once; cdr3_aa: CASSSGLGYNEQFF; cdr3_nt: TGTGCCAGCAGTTCCGGTCTGGGTTACAATGAGCAGTTCTTC
d_call: NA; j_call: TRBJ1-5; v_call: TRBV16; clone_size: NA; cdr3_aa: CASSAWGSNQPQHF; cdr3_nt: TGTGCCAGCAGCGCTTGGGGTAGCAATCAGCCCCAGCATTTT
d_call: NA; j_call: TRBJ1-2; v_call: TRBV6-5; clone_size: NA; cdr3_aa: CASSYSRGDGYTF; cdr3_nt: TGTGCCAGCAGTTACTCACGGGGAGATGGCTACACCTTC
d_call: TRBD1; j_call: TRBJ2-2; v_call: TRBV20-1; clone_size: NA; cdr3_aa: CSASQQGAATGELFF; cdr3_nt: TGCAGTGCTAGTCAGCAGGGGGCAGCCACCGGGGAGCTGTTTTTT
d_call: NA; j_call: TRBJ1-1; v_call: TRBV2; clone_size: NA; cdr3_aa: CASGLQRDTEAFF; cdr3_nt: TGTGCCAGCGGGTTGCAGAGGGACACTGAAGCTTTCTTT
d_call: TRBD2; j_call: TRBJ2-3; v_call: TRBV5-1; clone_size: NA; cdr3_aa: CASSPASGSTDTQYF; cdr3_nt: TGCGCCAGCAGCCCTGCTAGCGGGAGCACAGATACGCAGTATTTT
d_call: NA; j_call: TRBJ2-2; v_call: TRBV3-1/TRBV3-2; clone_size: NA; cdr3_aa: CASSPHGPNTGELFF; cdr3_nt: TGTGCCAGCAGCCCCCACGGGCCAAACACCGGGGAGCTGTTTTTT
d_call: NA; j_call: TRBJ1-1; v_call: TRBV6-5; clone_size: few; cdr3_aa: CASSYSGAAFF; cdr3_nt: TGTGCCAGCAGTTACTCCGGGGCAGCTTTCTTT
d_call: NA; j_call: TRBJ2-7; v_call: TRBV20-1; clone_size: NA; cdr3_aa: CSASLVTAGNSYEQYF; cdr3_nt: TGCAGTGCTAGTTTGGTAACCGCTGGGAACTCCTACGAGCAGTACTTC
d_call: TRBD1; j_call: TRBJ1-5; v_call: TRBV27; clone_size: NA; cdr3_aa: CASSSGTGGGQPQHF; cdr3_nt: TGTGCCAGCAGTTCGGGGACAGGGGGAGGTCAGCCCCAGCATTTT
d_call: TRBD1; j_call: TRBJ1-2; v_call: TRBV4-1; clone_size: NA; cdr3_aa: CASSQDQTGLNGYTF; cdr3_nt: TGCGCCAGCAGCCAAGATCAGACAGGGTTAAATGGCTACACCTTC
d_call: NA; j_call: TRBJ2-3; v_call: TRBV19; clone_size: NA; cdr3_aa: CASRRGSSGTDTQYF; cdr3_nt: TGTGCCAGTAGACGCGGCTCTAGCGGCACAGATACGCAGTATTTT
d_call: NA; j_call: TRBJ2-1; v_call: TRBV10-2; clone_size: NA; cdr3_aa: CASSETIGLGQFF; cdr3_nt: TGCGCCAGCAGTGAAACGATCGGGTTGGGGCAGTTCTTC
d_call: NA; j_call: TRBJ1-2; v_call: TRBV20-1; clone_size: once; cdr3_aa: CSARQNGGYTF; cdr3_nt: TGCAGTGCTAGACAAAATGGGGGCTACACCTTC
d_call: NA; j_call: TRBJ1-1; v_call: TRBV5-1; clone_size: NA; cdr3_aa: CASSLGGAGYTEAFF; cdr3_nt: TGCGCCAGCAGCTTGGGTGGGGCGGGGTACACTGAAGCTTTCTTT
d_call: NA; j_call: TRBJ2-7; v_call: TRBV2; clone_size: NA; cdr3_aa: CASTRLQTGREQYF; cdr3_nt: TGTGCCAGCACCCGCCTACAGACAGGACGAGAGCAGTACTTC
d_call: NA; j_call: TRBJ2-5; v_call: TRBV12-3/TRBV12-4; clone_size: few; cdr3_aa: CASSFVGETQYF; cdr3_nt: TGTGCCAGCAGTTTTGTAGGGGAGACCCAGTACTTC
d_call: NA; j_call: TRBJ2-1; v_call: TRBV25-1; clone_size: NA; cdr3_aa: CASSEVWEQFF; cdr3_nt: TGTGCCAGCAGTGAAGTTTGGGAGCAGTTCTTC
d_call: NA; j_call: TRBJ1-2; v_call: TRBV24-1; clone_size: NA; cdr3_aa: CATSERTEYGYTF; cdr3_nt: TGTGCCACCAGTGAGCGGACAGAGTATGGCTACACCTTC
d_call: NA; j_call: TRBJ1-2; v_call: TRBV27; clone_size: NA; cdr3_aa: CASSTLGGYGYTF; cdr3_nt: TGTGCCAGCAGCACCCTGGGAGGATATGGCTACACCTTC
d_call: NA; j_call: TRBJ1-6; v_call: TRBV6-5; clone_size: NA; cdr3_aa: CASSLSYNSPLHF; cdr3_nt: TGTGCCAGCAGTTTGAGTTATAATTCACCCCTCCACTTT
d_call: NA; j_call: TRBJ1-4; v_call: TRBV15; clone_size: NA; cdr3_aa: CATSPRGGFATNEKLFF; cdr3_nt: TGTGCCACCAGCCCCCGAGGAGGATTCGCAACTAATGAAAAACTGTTTTTT
d_call: TRBD1; j_call: TRBJ2-1; v_call: TRBV19; clone_size: NA; cdr3_aa: CASSMTGTYNEQFF; cdr3_nt: TGTGCCAGTAGTATGACAGGGACCTACAATGAGCAGTTCTTC
d_call: TRBD1; j_call: TRBJ2-7; v_call: TRBV4-2; clone_size: NA; cdr3_aa: CASSQPGQGSDEQYF; cdr3_nt: TGTGCCAGCAGCCAACCGGGACAGGGGAGCGACGAGCAGTACTTC
d_call: NA; j_call: TRBJ1-1; v_call: TRBV27; clone_size: once; cdr3_aa: CASSLSRGTEAFF; cdr3_nt: TGTGCCAGCAGTTTATCGAGGGGAACTGAAGCTTTCTTT
d_call: NA; j_call: TRBJ1-4; v_call: TRBV6-5; clone_size: NA; cdr3_aa: CASSLGPGAYEKLFF; cdr3_nt: TGTGCCAGCAGTTTAGGGCCAGGGGCTTATGAAAAACTGTTTTTT
d_call: TRBD1; j_call: TRBJ2-7; v_call: TRBV7-9; clone_size: NA; cdr3_aa: CASSLAGTGPYEQYF; cdr3_nt: TGTGCCAGCAGCTTAGCGGGGACAGGACCCTACGAGCAGTACTTC
d_call: TRBD2; j_call: TRBJ2-5; v_call: TRBV4-1; clone_size: NA; cdr3_aa: CASSPELAGRRETQYF; cdr3_nt: TGCGCCAGCAGCCCCGAACTAGCGGGGAGGAGAGAGACCCAGTACTTC
d_call: NA; j_call: TRBJ2-6; v_call: TRBV5-1; clone_size: NA; cdr3_aa: CASNPPGANVLTF; cdr3_nt: TGCGCCAGCAACCCACCCGGGGCCAACGTCCTGACTTTC
d_call: NA; j_call: TRBJ1-2; v_call: TRBV5-5; clone_size: NA; cdr3_aa: CASSLSDLDPYGYTF; cdr3_nt: TGTGCCAGCAGCTTATCTGACCTTGACCCCTATGGCTACACCTTC
d_call: NA; j_call: TRBJ1-2; v_call: TRBV10-3; clone_size: NA; cdr3_aa: CAISEYRREYGYTF; cdr3_nt: TGTGCCATCAGTGAGTATCGGAGAGAATATGGCTACACCTTC
d_call: NA; j_call: TRBJ2-6; v_call: TRBV3-1/TRBV3-2; clone_size: NA; cdr3_aa: CASSQGGSGANVLTF; cdr3_nt: TGTGCCAGCAGCCAAGGAGGGTCCGGGGCCAACGTCCTGACTTTC
d_call: TRBD1; j_call: TRBJ1-5; v_call: TRBV2; clone_size: once; cdr3_aa: CASSRQGDNQPQHF; cdr3_nt: TGTGCCAGCAGTCGACAGGGGGACAATCAGCCCCAGCATTTT
d_call: TRBD1; j_call: TRBJ1-2; v_call: TRBV6-2/TRBV6-3; clone_size: NA; cdr3_aa: CASSYGDSSRGYTF; cdr3_nt: TGTGCCAGCAGTTATGGGGACAGCTCACGTGGCTACACCTTC
d_call: NA; j_call: TRBJ1-3; v_call: TRBV29-1; clone_size: once; cdr3_aa: CSAFGGDTIYF; cdr3_nt: TGCAGCGCCTTCGGGGGAGACACCATATATTTT
d_call: NA; j_call: TRBJ1-6; v_call: TRBV4-1; clone_size: NA; cdr3_aa: CASSQPGWRDNSPLHF; cdr3_nt: TGCGCCAGCAGCCAACCCGGTTGGCGGGATAATTCACCCCTCCACTTT
d_call: TRBD1; j_call: TRBJ1-6; v_call: TRBV7-9; clone_size: NA; cdr3_aa: CASSLGQGTNSPLHF; cdr3_nt: TGTGCCAGCAGCCTAGGACAGGGTACTAATTCACCCCTCCACTTT
d_call: NA; j_call: TRBJ2-6; v_call: TRBV7-9; clone_size: once; cdr3_aa: CASSLISWSGANVLTF; cdr3_nt: TGTGCCAGCAGCTTAATTTCGTGGTCTGGGGCCAACGTCCTGACTTTC
d_call: NA; j_call: TRBJ2-1; v_call: TRBV5-6; clone_size: NA; cdr3_aa: CASSKRDGNNEQFF; cdr3_nt: TGTGCCAGCAGCAAACGAGACGGGAACAATGAGCAGTTCTTC
d_call: TRBD1; j_call: TRBJ2-7; v_call: TRBV7-2; clone_size: NA; cdr3_aa: CASSPKTGTYEQYF; cdr3_nt: TGTGCCAGCAGCCCTAAGACAGGGACCTACGAGCAGTACTTC
d_call: NA; j_call: TRBJ1-2; v_call: TRBV28; clone_size: NA; cdr3_aa: CASSLGRNYGYTF; cdr3_nt: TGTGCCAGCAGTTTAGGGCGGAACTATGGCTACACCTTC